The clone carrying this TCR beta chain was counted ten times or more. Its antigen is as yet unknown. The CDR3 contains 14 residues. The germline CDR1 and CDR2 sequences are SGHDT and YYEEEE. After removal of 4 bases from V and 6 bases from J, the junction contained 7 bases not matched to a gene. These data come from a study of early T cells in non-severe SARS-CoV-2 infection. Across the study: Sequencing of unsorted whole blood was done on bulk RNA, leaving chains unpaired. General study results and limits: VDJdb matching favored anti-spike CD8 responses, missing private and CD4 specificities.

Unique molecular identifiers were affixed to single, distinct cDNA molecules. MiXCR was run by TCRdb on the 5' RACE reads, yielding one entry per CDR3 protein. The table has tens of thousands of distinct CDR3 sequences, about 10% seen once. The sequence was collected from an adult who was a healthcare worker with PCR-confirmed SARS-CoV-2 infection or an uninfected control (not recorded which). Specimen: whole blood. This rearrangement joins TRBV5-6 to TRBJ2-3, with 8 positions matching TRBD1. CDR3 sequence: CASSATGVPDTQYF. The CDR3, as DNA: TGTGCCAGCAGCGCGACAGGGGTTCCGGATACGCAGTATTTT.